These T cell receptor beta chains were read from a single sample in a study of cytomegalovirus exposure and HLA in healthy donors. Data came from immunoSEQ multiplex PCR; TCRdb stores just in-frame clones and leaves some out. The sample carries about 130,000 clones, roughly three quarters recorded once. What was sequenced was PBMCs. The receptors originated from a male donor in good health and CMV-seronegative. Both conserved end residues are part of each CDR3. D genes are given only for firm matches. Where a row states a size, it is once, few, many or the class of an expanded clone; other rows omit it.

V: TRBV7-2
D: TRBD1
J: TRBJ1-4
size: NA
CDR3: CASRFNTGAEKLFF
DNA: TGTGCCAGCAGATTTAATACAGGGGCTGAAAAACTGTTTTTT

V: TRBV9
D: NA
J: TRBJ1-5
size: NA
CDR3: CASSARAGQGSRQPQHF
DNA: TGTGCCAGCAGCGCGCGAGCGGGGCAGGGCAGCCGTCAGCCCCAGCATTTT

V: TRBV6-5
D: NA
J: TRBJ2-2
size: NA
CDR3: CASRRPEGTGELFF
DNA: TGTGCCAGCAGACGCCCGGAGGGGACCGGGGAGCTGTTTTTT

V: TRBV5-1
D: TRBD2
J: TRBJ2-1
size: NA
CDR3: CASSLVTSGVYNEQFF
DNA: TGCGCCAGCAGCTTGGTCACTAGCGGGGTCTACAATGAGCAGTTCTTC

V: TRBV7-3
D: NA
J: TRBJ1-1
size: NA
CDR3: CASSLERSSEAFF
DNA: TGTGCCAGCAGCTTAGAACGGTCGTCTGAAGCTTTCTTT

V: TRBV7-2
D: TRBD2
J: TRBJ2-3
size: NA
CDR3: CASSLSLAADTQYF
DNA: TGTGCCAGCAGCTTATCACTAGCGGCAGATACGCAGTATTTT

V: TRBV27
D: NA
J: TRBJ1-6
size: NA
CDR3: CASSFQGLNSPLHF
DNA: TGTGCCAGCAGTTTTCAGGGGCTGAATTCACCCCTCCACTTT

V: TRBV4-3
D: NA
J: TRBJ1-1
size: few
CDR3: CASSQARMNTEAFF
DNA: TGCGCCAGCAGCCAAGCCAGAATGAACACTGAAGCTTTCTTT

V: TRBV11-3
D: NA
J: TRBJ2-7
size: once
CDR3: CASSAYYEQYF
DNA: TGTGCCAGCAGCGCCTACTACGAGCAGTACTTC

V: TRBV27
D: NA
J: TRBJ1-2
size: NA
CDR3: CASSFGQGSGYTF
DNA: TGTGCCAGCAGTTTCGGGCAGGGGTCTGGCTACACCTTC

V: TRBV29-1
D: TRBD2
J: TRBJ2-3
size: NA
CDR3: CSVTLAGGSLDTQYF
DNA: TGCAGCGTGACACTAGCGGGGGGATCCCTAGATACGCAGTATTTT

V: TRBV7-2
D: NA
J: TRBJ1-1
size: NA
CDR3: CASSFRNTEAFF
DNA: TGTGCCAGCAGCTTTAGGAACACTGAAGCTTTCTTT

V: TRBV13
D: NA
J: TRBJ1-2
size: NA
CDR3: CASSRDTPNYGYTF
DNA: TGTGCCAGCAGCCGGGACACTCCTAACTATGGCTACACCTTC

V: TRBV11-2
D: NA
J: TRBJ1-2
size: NA
CDR3: CASSRGGVVDYTF
DNA: TGTGCCAGCAGCCGAGGGGGAGTGGTTGACTACACCTTC

V: TRBV6-5
D: NA
J: TRBJ1-3
size: NA
CDR3: CASSLTASGNTIYF
DNA: TGTGCCAGCAGTCTAACAGCCTCTGGAAACACCATATATTTT

V: TRBV7-9
D: TRBD1
J: TRBJ1-4
size: once
CDR3: CASSLAIQGKYEKLFF
DNA: TGTGCCAGCAGCTTAGCGATACAGGGGAAGTATGAAAAACTGTTTTTT

V: TRBV11-2
D: TRBD1
J: TRBJ1-4
size: NA
CDR3: CASSWDRGQGEKLFF
DNA: TGTGCCAGCAGCTGGGACAGGGGGCAAGGAGAAAAACTGTTTTTT

V: TRBV27
D: TRBD2
J: TRBJ2-1
size: once
CDR3: CASTIILAGQFF
DNA: TGTGCCAGCACTATCATACTAGCGGGACAGTTCTTC

V: TRBV27
D: TRBD2
J: TRBJ2-1
size: NA
CDR3: CASSLYWTSGGAVPNEQFF
DNA: TGTGCCAGCAGTTTATATTGGACTAGCGGGGGGGCCGTGCCCAATGAGCAGTTCTTC

V: TRBV11-3
D: TRBD2
J: TRBJ2-3
size: NA
CDR3: CASSFSGHPTDTQYF
DNA: TGTGCCAGCAGCTTTAGCGGGCACCCCACAGATACGCAGTATTTT

V: TRBV19
D: TRBD1
J: TRBJ1-2
size: NA
CDR3: CASSIGDRGLYGYTF
DNA: TGTGCCAGTAGTATTGGGGACAGGGGGCTCTATGGCTACACCTTC

V: TRBV2
D: NA
J: TRBJ2-1
size: NA
CDR3: CASITEANYNEQFF
DNA: TGTGCCAGCATCACTGAGGCGAACTACAATGAGCAGTTCTTC

V: TRBV4-1
D: NA
J: TRBJ1-5
size: few
CDR3: CASSQEPGSYQPQHF
DNA: TGCGCCAGCAGCCAAGAGCCAGGGTCCTATCAGCCCCAGCATTTT

V: TRBV4-2
D: TRBD1
J: TRBJ1-3
size: NA
CDR3: CASSQDIGTGAIPNHSGNTIYF
DNA: TGTGCCAGCAGCCAAGATATTGGGACAGGGGCCATACCCAATCACTCTGGAAACACCATATATTTT

V: TRBV14
D: TRBD1
J: TRBJ1-1
size: NA
CDR3: CASSQDLGQGREAFF
DNA: TGTGCCAGCAGCCAAGACCTGGGACAGGGCCGTGAAGCTTTCTTT

V: TRBV5-4
D: TRBD1
J: TRBJ2-1
size: NA
CDR3: CASREQGADEQFF
DNA: TGTGCCAGCAGGGAACAGGGGGCCGATGAGCAGTTCTTC

V: TRBV29-1
D: NA
J: TRBJ1-5
size: NA
CDR3: CSVARASNQPQHF
DNA: TGCAGCGTTGCCAGGGCTAGCAATCAGCCCCAGCATTTT

V: TRBV19
D: NA
J: TRBJ1-1
size: once
CDR3: CATRRGPNTEAFF
DNA: TGTGCCACCAGGCGGGGACCGAACACTGAAGCTTTCTTT

V: TRBV6-1
D: NA
J: TRBJ1-5
size: NA
CDR3: CASRGGGNQPQHF
DNA: TGTGCCAGCAGGGGAGGGGGCAATCAGCCCCAGCATTTT

V: TRBV27
D: TRBD1
J: TRBJ2-7
size: NA
CDR3: CASSLEGAIAEQYF
DNA: TGTGCCAGCAGTTTAGAGGGGGCAATTGCCGAGCAGTACTTC

V: TRBV7-9
D: TRBD1
J: TRBJ1-3
size: NA
CDR3: CASSLEKTGARDTIYF
DNA: TGTGCCAGCAGCTTAGAGAAGACAGGGGCCCGGGACACCATATATTTT

V: TRBV7-9
D: NA
J: TRBJ1-6
size: NA
CDR3: CASSLAVGSPLHF
DNA: TGTGCCAGCAGCTTGGCAGTTGGTTCACCCCTCCACTTT

V: TRBV6-6
D: NA
J: TRBJ1-3
size: NA
CDR3: CASSPSGNTIYF
DNA: TGTGCCAGCAGTCCGTCTGGAAACACCATATATTTT

V: TRBV11-3
D: NA
J: TRBJ1-1
size: NA
CDR3: CASSERKAGSAEAFF
DNA: TGTGCCAGCAGCGAGAGAAAGGCCGGAAGCGCTGAAGCTTTCTTT

V: TRBV7-3
D: TRBD1
J: TRBJ2-5
size: NA
CDR3: CASGMTGPAESQYF
DNA: TGTGCCAGCGGAATGACAGGGCCAGCAGAGTCCCAGTACTTC

V: TRBV2
D: NA
J: TRBJ1-4
size: NA
CDR3: CASSVRGTEKLFF
DNA: TGTGCCAGCAGTGTTAGGGGTACCGAAAAACTGTTTTTT

V: TRBV27
D: TRBD2
J: TRBJ2-1
size: NA
CDR3: CASSPGGVSYNEQFF
DNA: TGTGCCAGCAGTCCTGGGGGGGTTTCCTACAATGAGCAGTTCTTC

V: TRBV19
D: NA
J: TRBJ2-7
size: few
CDR3: CASSIGRGDRNEQYF
DNA: TGTGCCAGTAGTATAGGACGCGGGGATCGGAACGAGCAGTACTTC

V: TRBV2
D: NA
J: TRBJ2-7
size: NA
CDR3: CVSRGGYEQYF
DNA: TGTGTCAGCAGGGGGGGCTACGAGCAGTACTTC

V: TRBV27
D: NA
J: TRBJ1-5
size: NA
CDR3: CASKAAQGGPQHF
DNA: TGTGCCAGCAAAGCAGCACAGGGCGGGCCCCAGCATTTT

V: TRBV7-9
D: NA
J: TRBJ1-1
size: NA
CDR3: CASSLAQARGTEAFF
DNA: TGTGCCAGCAGCTTAGCGCAGGCCCGGGGCACTGAAGCTTTCTTT

V: TRBV6-6
D: NA
J: TRBJ2-3
size: few
CDR3: CASSSLQGDTQYF
DNA: TGTGCCAGCAGTTCACTGCAGGGGGATACGCAGTATTTT

V: TRBV6-1
D: TRBD1
J: TRBJ2-5
size: NA
CDR3: CASSQLTGWETQYF
DNA: TGTGCCAGCAGTCAACTGACAGGGTGGGAGACCCAGTACTTC

V: TRBV19
D: NA
J: TRBJ1-4
size: NA
CDR3: CASRTATNEKLFF
DNA: TGTGCCAGTCGGACAGCCACTAATGAAAAACTGTTTTTT

V: TRBV5-1
D: NA
J: TRBJ1-3
size: NA
CDR3: CASSRAGHQGDTIYF
DNA: TGCGCCAGCAGCCGGGCGGGTCACCAAGGCGACACCATATATTTT